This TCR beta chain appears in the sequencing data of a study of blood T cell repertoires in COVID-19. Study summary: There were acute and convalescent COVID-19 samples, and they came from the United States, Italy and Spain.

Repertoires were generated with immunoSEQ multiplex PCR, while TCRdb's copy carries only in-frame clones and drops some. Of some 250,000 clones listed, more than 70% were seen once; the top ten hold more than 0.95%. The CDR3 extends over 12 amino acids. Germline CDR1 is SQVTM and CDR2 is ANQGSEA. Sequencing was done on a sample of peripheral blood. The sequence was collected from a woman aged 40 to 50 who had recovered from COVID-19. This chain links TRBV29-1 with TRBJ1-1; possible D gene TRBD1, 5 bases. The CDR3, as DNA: TGCGAGGCCCGCCGGGGGGACACTGAAGCTTTCTTT. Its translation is CEARRGDTEAFF.